This T cell receptor beta chain was sequenced during a study of shared clonotypes between healthy human individuals. The length of the CDR3 is 10 residues. Germline V gene data show CDR1 as DFQATT and CDR2 as SNEGSKA (reference sequence). Trimming took 3 bases from V and 7 from J, leaving 4 bases between them. This clone was detected once. Its cognate antigen is unknown. This CDR3 is also generated by other DNA sequences in the sample. Study conclusions and caveats: Naive subsets, compared against memory subsets, generally had larger estimated richness values. A reduction in generation probabilities was seen for non-shared clonotypes relative to those shared by all four donors. Donors were few, which limited the genetic and exposure-history diversity represented.

Libraries were prepared by immunoSEQ multiplex PCR; TCRdb keeps only in-frame clonotypes and omits some of them. The sample has about 1.5 million clones, approximately 98% seen once. The chain has TRBV20-1 and TRBJ2-1; D gene ambiguous. The sequencing input was naive CD4+ T cells sorted from blood. The subset was: CD45RA+ positively selected. This receptor was identified in a man younger than 40 in good health. CDR3 in amino acids: CSASRNEQFF. The CDR3 DNA reads as TGCAGTGCTAGCCGGAATGAGCAGTTCTTC.